The clone carrying this T cell receptor beta chain occurred a few times. Then a second PCR, running roughly 7 to 11 cycles, was carried out with a sample-barcoded 5' primer and a J-beta primer mix. Sequencing yielded, for each sample, at least 2.5 million paired-end reads carrying CDR3. TCRdb called the 5' RACE reads again in MiXCR, with one record for every CDR3 protein. The data contain about 1.1 million distinct CDR3 sequences, 35% to 40% of them singletons. This record comes from a study of blood T cells in healthy people across ages. Germline V lookup: CDR1 SGHTA, CDR2 FQGNSA. This CDR3 has 17 amino acids. V lost 5 bases and J lost 0; bases outside the gene matches: 11. Healthy Russian Caucasian donors spanned ages about 6 to 95 years.

Specimen: blood. The V call is TRBV7-2, the J call TRBJ1-2, with TRBD1 identical over 8 bases. This receptor was taken from a man younger than 35 in good health. CDR3 in amino acids: CASSGKGGTGANYGYTF. In DNA form, the CDR3 reads TGTGCCAGCAGCGGAAAGGGCGGGACAGGAGCTAACTATGGCTACACCTTC.